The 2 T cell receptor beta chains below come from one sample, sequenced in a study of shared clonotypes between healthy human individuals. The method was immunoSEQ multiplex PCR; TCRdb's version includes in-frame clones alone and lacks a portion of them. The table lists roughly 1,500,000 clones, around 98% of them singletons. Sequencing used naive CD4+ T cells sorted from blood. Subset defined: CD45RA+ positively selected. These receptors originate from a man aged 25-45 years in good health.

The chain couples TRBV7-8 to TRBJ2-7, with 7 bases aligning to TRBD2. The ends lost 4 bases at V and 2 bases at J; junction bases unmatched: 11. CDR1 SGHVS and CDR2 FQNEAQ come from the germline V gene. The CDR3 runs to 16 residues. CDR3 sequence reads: CASSYPGEGPTYEQYF. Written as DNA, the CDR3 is TGTGCCAGCAGCTACCCGGGGGAGGGCCCCACCTACGAGCAGTACTTC.

The CDR3 loop reads CATNPVGGDNQPQHF. The CDR3 DNA sequence: TGTGCCACCAACCCAGTTGGCGGAGACAATCAGCCCCAGCATTTT. The rearrangement uses TRBV10-3 and TRBJ1-5, with D unresolved. Germline lookup yields CDR1 ENHRY and CDR2 SYGVKD. The V and J ends lost 10 bases and 3 bases respectively, with 19 bases between them. The CDR3 sequence is 15 residues long.